A selection of T cell receptor beta chains follows, all from one sample in a study of blood T cell repertoires in COVID-19. Data came from immunoSEQ multiplex PCR; TCRdb stores just in-frame clones and leaves some out. In the table there are approximately 49,000 clones, around nine tenths of which are singletons. Sequenced input: peripheral blood. The receptors come from a man aged 50 or older with acute or convalescent COVID-19. Both conserved end residues are part of each CDR3. D genes are given only for firm matches. Size values are once, few and many counts, or a class for expanded clones, and some rows have none.

j_gene: TRBJ2-7; abundance: .; d_gene: .; v_gene: TRBV11-2; CDR3nt: TGTGCCAGCAGCTCAGCCTACGAGCAGTACTTC; CDR3aa: CASSSAYEQYF
j_gene: TRBJ1-4; abundance: .; d_gene: TRBD1; v_gene: TRBV7-9; CDR3nt: TGTGCCAGCAGCTTAGAGGGACAGGGGGGAGAAAAACTGTTTTTT; CDR3aa: CASSLEGQGGEKLFF
j_gene: TRBJ1-4; abundance: .; d_gene: TRBD1; v_gene: TRBV6-6; CDR3nt: TGTGCCAGCAGTTTCCGAGGACAGGATCGAGAAAAACTGTTTTTT; CDR3aa: CASSFRGQDREKLFF
j_gene: TRBJ2-5; abundance: .; d_gene: TRBD1; v_gene: TRBV5-1; CDR3nt: TGCGCCAGCAGCGGAATTGGGACAGACACTACTCAAGAGACCCAGTACTTC; CDR3aa: CASSGIGTDTTQETQYF
j_gene: TRBJ2-7; abundance: .; d_gene: TRBD2; v_gene: TRBV3-1/TRBV3-2; CDR3nt: TGTGCCAGCAGCTGGACTAGCGCGCCCTACGAGCAGTACTTC; CDR3aa: CASSWTSAPYEQYF
j_gene: TRBJ1-3; abundance: few; d_gene: .; v_gene: TRBV13; CDR3nt: TGTGCCAGCAGCTTAGCAGGGGTCGGAAACACCATATATTTT; CDR3aa: CASSLAGVGNTIYF
j_gene: TRBJ1-2; abundance: .; d_gene: .; v_gene: TRBV7-9; CDR3nt: TGTGCCAGCAGCCTTCAGGGAACTCCCAGAGATGGCTACACCTTC; CDR3aa: CASSLQGTPRDGYTF
j_gene: TRBJ2-4; abundance: .; d_gene: .; v_gene: TRBV12-2; CDR3nt: TGTGCAAGTCGCTTGGAGGGGCGTCTAGCCAAAAACATTCAGTACTTC; CDR3aa: CASRLEGRLAKNIQYF
j_gene: TRBJ2-2; abundance: .; d_gene: .; v_gene: TRBV18; CDR3nt: TGTGCCAGCTCACTGGGACAACGGACCGGGGAGCTGTTTTTT; CDR3aa: CASSLGQRTGELFF
j_gene: TRBJ2-6; abundance: .; d_gene: .; v_gene: TRBV7-3; CDR3nt: TGTGCCAGCAGCTTAGGGCAGGGATCTGGGGCCAACGTCCTGACTTTC; CDR3aa: CASSLGQGSGANVLTF
j_gene: TRBJ1-5; abundance: .; d_gene: .; v_gene: TRBV3-1/TRBV3-2; CDR3nt: TGTGCCAGCAGCCAATCGGTCGGGTTACAGCATTTT; CDR3aa: CASSQSVGLQHF